This section outlines one TCR beta chain sequence together with its context. This record comes from a study of blood T cell repertoires in COVID-19. About the research overall: T cells, B-cell-depleted T cells, or PBMCs supplied cDNA or gDNA.

Here immunoSEQ multiplex PCR was the method, and the copy in TCRdb shows in-frame clones only, minus some. Among 450,000 to 500,000 clones listed, 80% to 90% were seen once. The clonotype comes from a human donor in a cohort sampled during active COVID-19. Sample: peripheral blood.

CDR3 loop: CASSQTPEGEQFF. The CDR3, as DNA: TGTGCCAGCAGCCAGACCCCCGAGGGTGAGCAGTTCTTC. J is TRBJ2-1 and V is TRBV3-1 (or the pseudogene TRBV3-2); maybe TRBD2 (5 bases). Between the trimmed V and J ends, which lost 3 bases and 9 bases, there was a span of 12 bases. The CDR3 contains 13 residues. Germline V gene sequence: CDR1 LGHDT, CDR2 YNNKEL (reference sequence).